This T cell receptor (beta chain) came from a study of blood T cell repertoires in COVID-19. About the study: The samples span acute and convalescent COVID-19 from the United States, Italy and Spain. From T cells, B-cell-depleted T cells, or PBMCs came the material, which was cDNA or gDNA.

Under the authors' procedure: Estimation of nucleated cell counts was performed using reference gene primer amplification. The table came from immunoSEQ multiplex PCR; TCRdb's copy has only in-frame clones and leaves some out. From that table come the V and J calls and clone size; the DNA was used to work out D and trimming. The data contain a few hundred thousand clones, 70% to 80% of them singletons. The V and J ends lost 4 bases and 2 bases respectively, with 11 bases between them. Looked up from germline, CDR1 is MNHNY and CDR2 is SVGAGI (reference sequence). The CDR3 spans 14 residues. The chain carries TRBV6-6 and TRBJ1-2; D is perhaps TRBD1 (5 bases). The sequence was obtained from a woman older than 75 with acute or convalescent COVID-19. The sequencing input was peripheral blood. The CDR3 sequence: CASSSVGGNYGYTF. The CDR3 DNA follows: TGTGCCAGCAGTTCAGTGGGGGGGAACTATGGCTACACCTTC.